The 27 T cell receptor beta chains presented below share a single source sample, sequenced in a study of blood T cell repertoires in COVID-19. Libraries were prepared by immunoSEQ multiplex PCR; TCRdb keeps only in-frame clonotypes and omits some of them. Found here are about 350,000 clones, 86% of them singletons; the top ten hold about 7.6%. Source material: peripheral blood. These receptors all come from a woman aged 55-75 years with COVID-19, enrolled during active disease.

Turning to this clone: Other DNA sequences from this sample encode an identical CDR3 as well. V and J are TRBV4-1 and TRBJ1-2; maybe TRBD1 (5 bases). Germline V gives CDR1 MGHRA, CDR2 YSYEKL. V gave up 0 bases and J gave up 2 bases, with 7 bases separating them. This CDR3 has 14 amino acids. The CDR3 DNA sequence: TGCGCCAGCAGCCAAGACCCAGGGAACTATGGCTACACCTTC. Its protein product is CASSQDPGNYGYTF.

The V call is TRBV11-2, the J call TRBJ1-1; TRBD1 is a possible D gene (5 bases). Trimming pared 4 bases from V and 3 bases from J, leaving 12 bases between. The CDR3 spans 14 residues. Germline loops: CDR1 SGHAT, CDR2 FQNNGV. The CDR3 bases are TGTGCCAGCAGCTCGGCTCAGGGTTACACTGAAGCTTTCTTT. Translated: CASSSAQGYTEAFF.

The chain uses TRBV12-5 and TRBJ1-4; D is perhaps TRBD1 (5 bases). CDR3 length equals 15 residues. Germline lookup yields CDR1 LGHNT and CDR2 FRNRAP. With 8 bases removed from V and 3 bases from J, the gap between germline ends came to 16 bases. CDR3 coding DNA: TGTGCTAGTACGGATGGGGGAGGATCTAATGAAAAACTGTTTTTT. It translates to CASTDGGGSNEKLFF.

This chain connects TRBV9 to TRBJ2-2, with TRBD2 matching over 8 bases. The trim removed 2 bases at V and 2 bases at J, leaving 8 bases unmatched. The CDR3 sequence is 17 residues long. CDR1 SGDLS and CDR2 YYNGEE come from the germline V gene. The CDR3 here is CASSVRLAGANTGELFF. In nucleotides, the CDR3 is TGTGCCAGCAGCGTGCGGCTAGCGGGCGCTAACACCGGGGAGCTGTTTTTT.

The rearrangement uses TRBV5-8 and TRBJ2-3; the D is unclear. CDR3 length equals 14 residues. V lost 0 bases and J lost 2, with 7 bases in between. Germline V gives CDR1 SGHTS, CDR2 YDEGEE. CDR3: CASSLDPLTDTQYF. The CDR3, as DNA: TGTGCCAGCAGCTTGGATCCCCTCACAGATACGCAGTATTTT.

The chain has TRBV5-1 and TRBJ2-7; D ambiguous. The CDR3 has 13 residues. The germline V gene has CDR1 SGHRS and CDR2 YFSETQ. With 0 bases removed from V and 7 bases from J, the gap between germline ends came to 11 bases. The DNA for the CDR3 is TGCGCCAGCAGCTTGGGTGCGTCCCGAGAGCAGTACTTC. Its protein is CASSLGASREQYF.

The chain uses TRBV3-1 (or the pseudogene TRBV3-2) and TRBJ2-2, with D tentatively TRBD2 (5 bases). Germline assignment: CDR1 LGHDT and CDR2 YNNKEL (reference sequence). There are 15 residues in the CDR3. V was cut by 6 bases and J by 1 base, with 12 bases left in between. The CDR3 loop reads CASRPSYLNTGELFF. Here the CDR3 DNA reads TGTGCCAGCAGGCCTAGCTATCTGAACACCGGGGAGCTGTTTTTT.

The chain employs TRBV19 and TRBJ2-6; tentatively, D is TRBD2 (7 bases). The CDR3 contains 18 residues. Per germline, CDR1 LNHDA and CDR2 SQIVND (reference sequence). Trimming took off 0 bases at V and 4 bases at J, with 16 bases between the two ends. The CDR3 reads CASSIDLWAGAGANVLTF. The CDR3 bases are TGTGCCAGTAGTATAGATCTATGGGCGGGGGCGGGGGCCAACGTCCTGACTTTC.

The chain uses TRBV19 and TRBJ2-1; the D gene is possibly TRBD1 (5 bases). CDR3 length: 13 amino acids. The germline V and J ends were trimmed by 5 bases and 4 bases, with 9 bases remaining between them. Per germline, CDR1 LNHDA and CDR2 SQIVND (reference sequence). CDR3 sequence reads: CASSEAGYNEQFF. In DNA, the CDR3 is TGTGCCAGTAGTGAGGCAGGGTACAATGAGCAGTTCTTC. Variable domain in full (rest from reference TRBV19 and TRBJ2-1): DGGITQSPKYLFRKEGQNVTLSCEQNLNHDAMYWYRQDPGQGLRLIYYSQIVNDFQKGDIAEGYSVSREKKESFPLTVTSAQKNPTAFYLCASSEAGYNEQFFGPGTRLTVL.

The CDR3 here is CASSGLYEQYF. CDR3 sequence (DNA): TGTGCCAGCTCCGGACTGTACGAGCAGTACTTC. The J gene is TRBJ2-7, the V gene TRBV28; D might be TRBD2 (5 bases). Trimming stripped 8 bases from V and 4 bases from J, with 9 bases between. There are 11 residues in the CDR3. Germline V lookup: CDR1 MDHEN, CDR2 SYDVKM.

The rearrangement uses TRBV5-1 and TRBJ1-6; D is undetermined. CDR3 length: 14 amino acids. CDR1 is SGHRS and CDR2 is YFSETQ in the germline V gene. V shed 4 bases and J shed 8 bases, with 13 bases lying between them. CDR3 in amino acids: CASSPAGSYSPLHF. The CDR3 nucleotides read TGCGCCAGCAGCCCCGCCGGGTCTTATTCACCCCTCCACTTT.

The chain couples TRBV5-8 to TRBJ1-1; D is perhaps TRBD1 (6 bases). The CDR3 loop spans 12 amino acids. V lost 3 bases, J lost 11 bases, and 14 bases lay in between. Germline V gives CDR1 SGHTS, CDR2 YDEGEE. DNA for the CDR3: TGTGCCAGCAGCTCAGGGGTTCCTAACGCTTTCTTT. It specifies CASSSGVPNAFF.

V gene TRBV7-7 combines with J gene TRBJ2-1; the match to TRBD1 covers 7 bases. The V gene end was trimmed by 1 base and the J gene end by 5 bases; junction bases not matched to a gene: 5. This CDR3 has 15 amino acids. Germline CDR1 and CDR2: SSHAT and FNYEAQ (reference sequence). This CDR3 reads CASSLGPDRNNEQFF. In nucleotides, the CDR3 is TGTGCCAGCAGCTTAGGTCCGGACAGGAACAATGAGCAGTTCTTC. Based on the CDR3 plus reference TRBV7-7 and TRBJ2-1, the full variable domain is GAGVSQSPRYKVTKRGQDVTLRCDPISSHATLYWYQQALGQGPEFLTYFNYEAQPDKSGLPSDRFSAERPEGSISTLTIQRTEQRDSAMYRCASSLGPDRNNEQFFGPGTRLTVL.

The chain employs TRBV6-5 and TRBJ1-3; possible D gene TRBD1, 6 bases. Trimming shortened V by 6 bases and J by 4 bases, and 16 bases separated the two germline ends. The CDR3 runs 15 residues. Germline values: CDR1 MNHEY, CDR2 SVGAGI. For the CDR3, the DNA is TGTGCCAGCAGCCTCCGGGACACCCAAGGAAACACCATATATTTT. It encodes CASSLRDTQGNTIYF.

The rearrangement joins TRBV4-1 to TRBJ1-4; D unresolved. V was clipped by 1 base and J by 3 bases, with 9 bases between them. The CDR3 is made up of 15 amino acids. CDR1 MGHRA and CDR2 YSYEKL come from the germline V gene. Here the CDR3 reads CASSQAGSPNEKLFF. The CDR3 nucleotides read TGCGCCAGCAGCCAAGCCGGTTCTCCTAATGAAAAACTGTTTTTT.

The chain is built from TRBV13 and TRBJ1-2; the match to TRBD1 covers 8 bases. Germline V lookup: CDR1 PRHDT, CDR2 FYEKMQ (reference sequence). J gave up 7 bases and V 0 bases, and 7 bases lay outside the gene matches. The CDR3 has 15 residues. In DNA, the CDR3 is TGTGCCAGCAGCTTAGGAGCAGGGGGCCAGGGTGGCTACACCTTC. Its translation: CASSLGAGGQGGYTF.

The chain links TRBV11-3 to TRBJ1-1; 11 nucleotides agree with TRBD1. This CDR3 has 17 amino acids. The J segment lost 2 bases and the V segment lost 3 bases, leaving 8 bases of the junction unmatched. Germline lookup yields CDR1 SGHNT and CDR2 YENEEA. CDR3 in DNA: TGTGCCAGCAGCTTGTCACCGGGACAGGGGGGAAACACTGAAGCTTTCTTT. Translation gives CASSLSPGQGGNTEAFF.

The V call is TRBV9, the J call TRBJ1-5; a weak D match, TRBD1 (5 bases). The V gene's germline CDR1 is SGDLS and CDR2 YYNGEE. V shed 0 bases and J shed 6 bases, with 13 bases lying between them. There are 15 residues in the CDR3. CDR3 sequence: CASSVGSGGGQPQHF. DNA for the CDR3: TGTGCCAGCAGCGTAGGGTCGGGGGGAGGTCAGCCCCAGCATTTT.

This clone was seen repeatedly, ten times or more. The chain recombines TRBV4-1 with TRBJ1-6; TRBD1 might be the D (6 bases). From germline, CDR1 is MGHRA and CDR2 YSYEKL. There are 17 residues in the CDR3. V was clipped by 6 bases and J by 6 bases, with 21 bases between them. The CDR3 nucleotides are TGCGCCAGCAGTTATGCCTCCTTAGACAGGTCTAATTCACCCCTCCACTTT. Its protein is CASSYASLDRSNSPLHF.

The CDR3 loop is CASSWGTGGNEKLFF. The CDR3 nucleotides read TGTGCCAGCAGCTGGGGGACAGGGGGTAATGAAAAACTGTTTTTT. The rearrangement joins TRBV11-3 to TRBJ1-4; TRBD1 agrees at 11 bases. This CDR3 is 15 amino acids long. Germline CDR1 and CDR2: SGHNT and YENEEA. V shed 4 bases, J shed 4 bases, and the junction held 2 bases outside the gene matches.

CDR3 coding DNA: TGTGCCAGCAGCTACCTAGACAGGGATGGCTACACCTTC. Amino acid sequence: CASSYLDRDGYTF. This chain connects TRBV7-9 to TRBJ1-2, with 7 bases aligning to TRBD1. The V and J ends lost 4 bases and 6 bases, in that order; junction bases with no gene match: 5. Germline V gives CDR1 SEHNR, CDR2 FQNEAQ (reference sequence). This CDR3 is built from 13 residues.

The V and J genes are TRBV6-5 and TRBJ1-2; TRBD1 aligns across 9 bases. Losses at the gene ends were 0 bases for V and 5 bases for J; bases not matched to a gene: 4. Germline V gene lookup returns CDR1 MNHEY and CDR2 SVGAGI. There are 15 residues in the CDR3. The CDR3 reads CASSYSIQGAYGYTF. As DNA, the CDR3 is TGTGCCAGCAGTTACTCGATACAGGGGGCATATGGCTACACCTTC.

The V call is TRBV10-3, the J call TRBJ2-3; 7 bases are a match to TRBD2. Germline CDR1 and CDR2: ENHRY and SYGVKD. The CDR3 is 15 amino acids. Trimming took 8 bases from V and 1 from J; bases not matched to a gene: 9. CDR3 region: CAIVAGTSGTDTQYF. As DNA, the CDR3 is TGTGCCATCGTCGCGGGTACTAGCGGCACAGATACGCAGTATTTT.

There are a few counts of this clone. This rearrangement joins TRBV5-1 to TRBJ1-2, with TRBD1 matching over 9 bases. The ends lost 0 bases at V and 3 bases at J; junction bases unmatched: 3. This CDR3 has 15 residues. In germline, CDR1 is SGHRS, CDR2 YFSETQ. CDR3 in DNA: TGCGCCAGCAGCTTGGGGGGACAGGGTCACTATGGCTACACCTTC. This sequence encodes CASSLGGQGHYGYTF.

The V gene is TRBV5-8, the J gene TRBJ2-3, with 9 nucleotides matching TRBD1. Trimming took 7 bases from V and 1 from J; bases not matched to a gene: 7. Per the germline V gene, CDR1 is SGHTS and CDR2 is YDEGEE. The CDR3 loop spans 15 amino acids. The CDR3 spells CASPPRDRGTDTQYF. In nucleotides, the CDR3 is TGTGCCAGCCCACCTCGGGACAGGGGCACAGATACGCAGTATTTT.

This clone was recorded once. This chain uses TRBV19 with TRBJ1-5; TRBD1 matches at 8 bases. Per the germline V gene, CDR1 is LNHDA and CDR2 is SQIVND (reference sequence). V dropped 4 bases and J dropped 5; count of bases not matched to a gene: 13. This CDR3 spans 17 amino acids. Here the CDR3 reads CASSTFPGTGRHQPQHF. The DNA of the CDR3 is TGTGCCAGTAGTACCTTCCCCGGGACAGGACGACATCAGCCCCAGCATTTT.

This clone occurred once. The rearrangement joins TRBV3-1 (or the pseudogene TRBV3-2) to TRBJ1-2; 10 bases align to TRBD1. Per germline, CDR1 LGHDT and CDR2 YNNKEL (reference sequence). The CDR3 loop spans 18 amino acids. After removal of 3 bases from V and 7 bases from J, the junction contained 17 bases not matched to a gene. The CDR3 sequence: CASSHPVYPGQGLSGYTF. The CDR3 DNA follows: TGTGCCAGCAGCCACCCCGTTTACCCGGGACAGGGGCTAAGTGGCTACACCTTC.